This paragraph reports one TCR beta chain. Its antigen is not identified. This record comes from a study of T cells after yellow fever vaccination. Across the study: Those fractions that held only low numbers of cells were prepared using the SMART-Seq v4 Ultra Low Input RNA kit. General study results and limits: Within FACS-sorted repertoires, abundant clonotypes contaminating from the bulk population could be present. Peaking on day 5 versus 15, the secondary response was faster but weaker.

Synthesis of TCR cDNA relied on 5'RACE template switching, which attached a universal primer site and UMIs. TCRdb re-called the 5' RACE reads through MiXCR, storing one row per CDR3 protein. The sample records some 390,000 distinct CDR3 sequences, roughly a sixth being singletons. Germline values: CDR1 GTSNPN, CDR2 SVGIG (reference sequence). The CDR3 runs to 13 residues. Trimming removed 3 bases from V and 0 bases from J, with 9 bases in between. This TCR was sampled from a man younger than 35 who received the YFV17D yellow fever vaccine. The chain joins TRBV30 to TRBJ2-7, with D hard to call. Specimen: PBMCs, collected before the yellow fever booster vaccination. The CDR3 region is CAWSEHSSYEQYF. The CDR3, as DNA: TGTGCCTGGAGCGAACACAGCTCCTACGAGCAGTACTTC.